The 8 T cell receptor beta chains below all came from one sample that was sequenced in a study of long-term antiretroviral therapy in people with HIV. The run of the v3.0 immunoSEQ assay was at survey level. Sequencing was performed with immunoSEQ multiplex PCR; in TCRdb, only in-frame clones are kept and a portion is missing. The sample gives some 29,000 clones, nearly 95% of which show up once; 10% is in the top ten. The starting material was unsorted PBMCs, obtained 6.2 years after starting antiretroviral therapy. These receptors originate from a man aged 35 to 55 with HIV.

The chain links TRBV11-2 to TRBJ2-3, with D possibly called TRBD1 or TRBD2 (7 bases each). Germline V CDR1 and CDR2: SGHAT, FQNNGV. The CDR3 length is 13 residues. Trimming shortened V by 4 bases and J by 8 bases, and 13 bases separated the two germline ends. The CDR3 protein is CASSSRGGGTQYF. The CDR3 DNA is TGTGCCAGCAGCTCCAGGGGGGGAGGTACGCAGTATTTT.

This chain joins TRBV7-2 and TRBJ2-5; D possibly corresponds to TRBD2 (5 bases). Trimming took off 7 bases at V and 5 bases at J, with 11 bases between the two ends. The germline V gene has CDR1 SGHTA and CDR2 FQGNSA. The CDR3 has 12 amino acids. DNA for the CDR3: TGTGCCAGCAAACTAGTGGGGGAGACCCAGTACTTC. Its protein is CASKLVGETQYF.

The chain uses TRBV29-1 and TRBJ2-5, with D perhaps TRBD1 (5 bases). The germline V and J ends were trimmed by 6 bases and 5 bases, with 19 bases remaining between them. CDR1 is SQVTM, CDR2 ANQGSEA, per germline. The CDR3 is 14 amino acids. The CDR3 region has the DNA TGCAGCGTGGATAACACAGGAGATCTGGAGACCCAGTACTTC. It specifies CSVDNTGDLETQYF.

The V gene is TRBV7-2, the J gene TRBJ2-2; D is perhaps TRBD2 (6 bases). With 4 bases removed from V and 0 bases from J, the gap between germline ends came to 21 bases. There are 19 residues in the CDR3. From germline, CDR1 is SGHTA and CDR2 FQGNSA. CDR3 sequence reads: CASSSMVIGGATNTGELFF. The CDR3, as DNA: TGTGCCAGCAGCTCCATGGTAATCGGCGGGGCGACGAACACCGGGGAGCTGTTTTTT.

This clone is labeled as large. The rearrangement uses TRBV10-3 and TRBJ1-1; tentative D call: TRBD1 (6 bases). The CDR3 covers 14 residues. Trimming took 8 bases from V and 1 from J, leaving 14 bases between them. Per the germline V gene, CDR1 is ENHRY and CDR2 is SYGVKD. CDR3 loop: CAISPQGGNTEAFF. The CDR3 DNA reads TGTGCCATCTCCCCACAGGGCGGGAACACTGAAGCTTTCTTT.

The chain employs TRBV6-5 and TRBJ2-2, with D unresolved. Germline V gene data show CDR1 as MNHEY and CDR2 as SVGAGI. The CDR3 is made up of 13 amino acids. Trimming shortened V by 6 bases and J by 7 bases, and 12 bases separated the two germline ends. CDR3 amino acids: CASRLGVGGELFF. CDR3 coding DNA: TGTGCCAGCAGATTGGGTGTAGGCGGGGAGCTGTTTTTT.

The chain is built from TRBV9 and TRBJ2-2, with 8 nucleotides matching TRBD2. The CDR3 is 15 amino acids. J gave up 7 bases and V 3 bases, and 8 bases lay outside the gene matches. Germline loops: CDR1 SGDLS, CDR2 YYNGEE. The CDR3 DNA follows: TGTGCCAGCAGCGCAACGGGGGGGCCGGGCGGGGAGCTGTTTTTT. It yields the protein CASSATGGPGGELFF.

The rearrangement links TRBV15 to TRBJ2-3; D ambiguous. V lost 0 bases to trimming and J lost 2 bases, with 12 bases between them. The CDR3 has 16 residues. Per the germline V gene, CDR1 is LNHNV and CDR2 is YYDKDF (reference sequence). The CDR3 spells CATSRDNVRSTDTQYF. The CDR3 DNA is TGTGCCACCAGCAGAGATAATGTCCGGTCCACAGATACGCAGTATTTT.